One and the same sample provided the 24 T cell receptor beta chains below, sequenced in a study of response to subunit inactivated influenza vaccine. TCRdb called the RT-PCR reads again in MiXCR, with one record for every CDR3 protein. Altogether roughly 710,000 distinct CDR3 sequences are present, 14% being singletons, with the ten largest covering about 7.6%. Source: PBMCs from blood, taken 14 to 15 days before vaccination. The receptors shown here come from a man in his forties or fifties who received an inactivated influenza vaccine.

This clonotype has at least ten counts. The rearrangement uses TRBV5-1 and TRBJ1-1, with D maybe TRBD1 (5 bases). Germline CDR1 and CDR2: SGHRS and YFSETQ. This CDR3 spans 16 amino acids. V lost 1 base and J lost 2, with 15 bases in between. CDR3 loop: CASSLRQGSRNTEAFF. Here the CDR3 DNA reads TGCGCCAGCAGCTTGAGGCAGGGATCACGAAACACTGAAGCTTTCTTT.

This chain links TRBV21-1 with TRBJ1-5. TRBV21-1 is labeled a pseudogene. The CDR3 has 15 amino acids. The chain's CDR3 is CASSNDRGSYQPQHF. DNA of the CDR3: TGTGCCAGCAGCAATGACCGTGGGAGCTATCAGCCCCAGCATTTT.

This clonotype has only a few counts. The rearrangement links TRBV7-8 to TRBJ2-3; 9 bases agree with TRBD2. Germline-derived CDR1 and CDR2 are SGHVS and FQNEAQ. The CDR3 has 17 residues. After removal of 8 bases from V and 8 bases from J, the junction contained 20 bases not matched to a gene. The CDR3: CASQEAGGPSGLATQYF. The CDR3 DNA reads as TGTGCCAGCCAGGAGGCGGGAGGGCCTTCAGGCCTAGCTACGCAGTATTTT. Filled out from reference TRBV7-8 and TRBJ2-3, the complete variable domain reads GAGVSQSPRYKVAKRGQDVALRCDPISGHVSLFWYQQALGQGPEFLTYFQNEAQLDKSGLPSDRFFAERPEGSVSTLKIQRTQQEDSAVYLCASQEAGGPSGLATQYFGPGTRLTVL.

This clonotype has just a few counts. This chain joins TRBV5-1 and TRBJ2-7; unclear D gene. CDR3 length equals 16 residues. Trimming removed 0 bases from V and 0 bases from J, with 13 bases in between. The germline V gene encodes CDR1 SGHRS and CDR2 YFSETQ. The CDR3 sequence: CASSLVVGFDSYEQYF. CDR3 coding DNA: TGCGCCAGCAGCTTGGTTGTGGGCTTTGACTCCTACGAGCAGTACTTC.

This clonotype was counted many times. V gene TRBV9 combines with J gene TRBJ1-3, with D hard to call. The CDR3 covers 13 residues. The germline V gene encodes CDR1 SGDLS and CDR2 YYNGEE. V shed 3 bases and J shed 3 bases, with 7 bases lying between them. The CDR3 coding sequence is TGTGCCAGCAGCGGGGCAGTTGGAAACACCATATATTTT. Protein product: CASSGAVGNTIYF.

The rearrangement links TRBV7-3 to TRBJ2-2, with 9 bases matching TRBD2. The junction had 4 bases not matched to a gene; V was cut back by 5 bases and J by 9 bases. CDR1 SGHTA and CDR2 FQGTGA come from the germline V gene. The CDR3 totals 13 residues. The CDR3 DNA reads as TGTGCCAGCAGCGCGGGACTAGCAAGGGAGCTGTTTTTT. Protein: CASSAGLARELFF.

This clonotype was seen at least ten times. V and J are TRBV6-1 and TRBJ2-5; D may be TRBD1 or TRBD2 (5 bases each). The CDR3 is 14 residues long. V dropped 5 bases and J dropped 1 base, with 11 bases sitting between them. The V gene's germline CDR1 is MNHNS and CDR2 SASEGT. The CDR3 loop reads CASSPTGAQETQYF. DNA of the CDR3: TGTGCCAGCAGTCCAACCGGGGCCCAAGAGACCCAGTACTTC.

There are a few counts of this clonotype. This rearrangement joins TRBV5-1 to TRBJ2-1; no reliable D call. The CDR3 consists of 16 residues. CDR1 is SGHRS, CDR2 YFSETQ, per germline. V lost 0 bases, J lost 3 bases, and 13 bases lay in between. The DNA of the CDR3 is TGCGCCAGCAGCTTGGGCCAGCGACGGCTCTACAATGAGCAGTTCTTC. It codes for CASSLGQRRLYNEQFF.

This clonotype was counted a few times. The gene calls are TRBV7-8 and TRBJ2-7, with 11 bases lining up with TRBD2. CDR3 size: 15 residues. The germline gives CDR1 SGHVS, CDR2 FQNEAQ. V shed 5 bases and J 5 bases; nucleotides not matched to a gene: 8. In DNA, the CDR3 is TGTGCCAGCAGCCAAGGAACTAGCGGGAGCCACGAGCAGTACTTC. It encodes CASSQGTSGSHEQYF. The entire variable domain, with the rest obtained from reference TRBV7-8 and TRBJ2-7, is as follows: GAGVSQSPRYKVAKRGQDVALRCDPISGHVSLFWYQQALGQGPEFLTYFQNEAQLDKSGLPSDRFFAERPEGSVSTLKIQRTQQEDSAVYLCASSQGTSGSHEQYFGPGTRLTVT.

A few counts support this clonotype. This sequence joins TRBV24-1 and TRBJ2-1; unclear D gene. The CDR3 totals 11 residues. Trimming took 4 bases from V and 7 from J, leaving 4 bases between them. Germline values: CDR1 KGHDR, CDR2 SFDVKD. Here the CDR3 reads CATSDWNEQFF. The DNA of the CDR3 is TGTGCCACCAGTGACTGGAATGAGCAGTTCTTC.

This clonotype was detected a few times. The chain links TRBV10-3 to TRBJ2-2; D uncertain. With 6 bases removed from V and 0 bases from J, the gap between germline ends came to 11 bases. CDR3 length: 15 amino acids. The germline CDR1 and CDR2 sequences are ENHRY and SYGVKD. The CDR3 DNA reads TGTGCCATCAGAGAGGACGGTCCGAACACCGGGGAGCTGTTTTTT. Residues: CAIREDGPNTGELFF.

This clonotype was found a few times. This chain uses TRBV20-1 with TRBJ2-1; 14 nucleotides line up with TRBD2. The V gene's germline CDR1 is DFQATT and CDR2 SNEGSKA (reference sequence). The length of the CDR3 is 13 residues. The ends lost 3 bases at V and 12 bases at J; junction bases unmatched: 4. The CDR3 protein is CSARGTSGRVQFF. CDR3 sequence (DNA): TGCAGTGCTAGGGGGACTAGCGGGAGAGTGCAGTTCTTC.

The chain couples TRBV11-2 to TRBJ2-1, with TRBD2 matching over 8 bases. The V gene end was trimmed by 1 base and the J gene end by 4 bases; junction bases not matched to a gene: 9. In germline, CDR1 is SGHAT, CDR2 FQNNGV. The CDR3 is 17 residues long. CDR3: CASSLVGGREDYNEQFF. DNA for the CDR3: TGTGCCAGCAGCTTAGTGGGTGGGCGGGAGGATTACAATGAGCAGTTCTTC.

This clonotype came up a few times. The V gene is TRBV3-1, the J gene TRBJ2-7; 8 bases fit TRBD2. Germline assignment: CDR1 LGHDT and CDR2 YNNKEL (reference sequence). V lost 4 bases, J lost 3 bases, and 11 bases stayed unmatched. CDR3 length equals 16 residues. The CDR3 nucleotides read TGTGCCAGCAGCCCCCATAGCGGGGCCCTCTTCTACGAGCAGTACTTC. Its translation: CASSPHSGALFYEQYF.

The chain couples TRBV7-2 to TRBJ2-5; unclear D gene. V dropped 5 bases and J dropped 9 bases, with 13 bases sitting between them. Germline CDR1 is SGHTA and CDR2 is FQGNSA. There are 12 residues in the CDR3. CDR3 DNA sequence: TGTGCCAGCAGCCCAGGCCGTCGGGCCCAGTACTTC. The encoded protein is CASSPGRRAQYF.

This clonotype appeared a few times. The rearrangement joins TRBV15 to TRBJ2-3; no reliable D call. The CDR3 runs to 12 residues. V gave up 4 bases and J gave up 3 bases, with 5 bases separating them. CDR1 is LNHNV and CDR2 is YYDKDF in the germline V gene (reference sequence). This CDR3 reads CATSIATDTQYF. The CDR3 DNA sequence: TGTGCCACCAGCATTGCGACAGATACGCAGTATTTT.

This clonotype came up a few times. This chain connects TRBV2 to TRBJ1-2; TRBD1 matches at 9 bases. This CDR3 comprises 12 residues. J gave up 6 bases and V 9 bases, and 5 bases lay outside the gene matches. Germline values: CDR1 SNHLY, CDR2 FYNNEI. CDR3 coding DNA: TGTGCCAGATACAGGGGGCAACATGGCTACACCTTC. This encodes CARYRGQHGYTF.

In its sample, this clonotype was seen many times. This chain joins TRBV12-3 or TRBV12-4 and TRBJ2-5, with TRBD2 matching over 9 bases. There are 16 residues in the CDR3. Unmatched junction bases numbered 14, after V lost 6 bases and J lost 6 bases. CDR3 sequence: CASSTLAGGPLKTQYF. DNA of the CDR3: TGTGCCAGCAGCACCCTCGCGGGGGGGCCTCTGAAGACCCAGTACTTC.

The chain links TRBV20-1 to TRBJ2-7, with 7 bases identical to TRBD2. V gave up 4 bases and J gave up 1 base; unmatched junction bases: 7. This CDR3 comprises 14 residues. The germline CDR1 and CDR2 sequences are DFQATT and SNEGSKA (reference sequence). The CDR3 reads CSAIDGRESYEQYF. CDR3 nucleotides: TGCAGTGCTATAGACGGGCGGGAGTCCTACGAGCAGTACTTC.

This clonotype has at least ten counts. The CDR3: CASSCVGVVSYNSPLHF. CDR3 DNA sequence: TGCGCCAGCTCTTGTGTTGGGGTTGTGTCCTATAATTCACCCCTCCACTTT. The chain uses TRBV5-1 and TRBJ1-6, with D unresolved. CDR1 is SGHRS and CDR2 is YFSETQ in the germline V gene. V was pared by 7 bases and J by 1 base, with 18 bases between. This CDR3 region has 17 residues.

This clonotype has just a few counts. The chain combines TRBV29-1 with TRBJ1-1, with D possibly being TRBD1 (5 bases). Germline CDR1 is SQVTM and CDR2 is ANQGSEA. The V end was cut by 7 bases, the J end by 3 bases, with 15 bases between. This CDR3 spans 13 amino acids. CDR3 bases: TGCAGCGCCCGGAGACTGGGGGACACTGAAGCTTTCTTT. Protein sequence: CSARRLGDTEAFF.

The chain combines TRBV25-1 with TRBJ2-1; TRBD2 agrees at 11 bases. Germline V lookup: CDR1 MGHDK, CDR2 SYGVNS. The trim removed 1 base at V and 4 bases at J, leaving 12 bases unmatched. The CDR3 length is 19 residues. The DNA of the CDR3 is TGTGCCAGCAGTGAATTGGGGCAGCGTACTAGCGGGAGTTACAATGAGCAGTTCTTC. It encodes CASSELGQRTSGSYNEQFF.

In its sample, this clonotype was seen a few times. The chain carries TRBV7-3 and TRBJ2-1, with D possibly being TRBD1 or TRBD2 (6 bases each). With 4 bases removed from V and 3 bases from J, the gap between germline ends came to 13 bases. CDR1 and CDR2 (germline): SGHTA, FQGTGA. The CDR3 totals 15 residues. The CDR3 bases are TGTGCCAGCAGCTCTGGAGGGGGGCTCTACAATGAGCAGTTCTTC. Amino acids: CASSSGGGLYNEQFF.

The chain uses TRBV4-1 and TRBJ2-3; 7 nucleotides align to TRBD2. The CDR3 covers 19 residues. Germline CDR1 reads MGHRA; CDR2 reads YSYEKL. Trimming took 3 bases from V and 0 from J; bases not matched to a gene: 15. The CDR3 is CASSHNLGPLGGSTDTQYF. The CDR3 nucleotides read TGCGCCAGCAGCCACAACCTCGGGCCCCTGGGGGGGAGCACAGATACGCAGTATTTT.